Here is one T cell receptor (beta chain) with its context. What it binds is not known. This entry comes from a study of blood T cells in healthy people across ages. Study outcomes and limitations: Aged donors had fewer naive CD4+ cells and lower diversity than long-lived donors.

Sample-barcoded 5' priming and a J-beta primer mix drove a second PCR of roughly 6 to 12 cycles. Using its own MiXCR run on the 5' RACE reads, TCRdb lists one record per CDR3 protein. Of about 1 million distinct CDR3 sequences listed, approximately 25% are singletons. The V gene lost 5 bases and the J gene lost 4 bases, with 22 bases spanning the gap. Germline V CDR1 and CDR2: SQVTM, ANQGSEA. This CDR3 has 16 amino acids. These same data were also listed under a study on T cells of mothers and their children. That publication notes: Related mother-child pairs showed slightly higher but non-significant overlap than unrelated pairs.

The receptor was derived from a girl aged 2-10 years in good health. Sequenced material: blood. This rearrangement joins TRBV29-1 to TRBJ2-3, with D possibly being TRBD1 (5 bases). Here the CDR3 reads CSVSEDERQYADTQYF. The CDR3 bases are TGCAGCGTTTCGGAAGATGAAAGACAGTACGCAGATACGCAGTATTTT.